Included here is one TCR beta chain sequence, with context. The method was immunoSEQ multiplex PCR; TCRdb's version includes in-frame clones alone and lacks a portion of them. The sample lists 45,000 to 70,000 clones, around 79% occurring once. This record belongs to a study of blood T cell repertoires in COVID-19. Trimming cost V 5 bases and J 4 bases, with 14 bases left between them. This CDR3 is 14 amino acids long. Germline V CDR1 and CDR2: SQVTM, ANQGSEA. Source material: peripheral blood. This TCR was recovered from a woman aged 50 to 60 with active or convalescent COVID-19. The genes are TRBV29-1 and TRBJ2-2, with D tentatively TRBD1 (6 bases). For the CDR3, the DNA is TGCAGCGTTCGTACCACCAGGGGCACCGGGGAGCTGTTTTTT. The encoded protein is CSVRTTRGTGELFF.